This TCR beta chain was sequenced for a study of identical twins. Whole-study results and caveats: Out-of-frame TCR alpha sharing observed in monozygotic twins exceeded model estimates. For zero-insertion analyses, partial confounding could come from invariant MAIT and iNKT cells.

With regard to this clonotype: Antigen unknown.

TCRdb independently ran MiXCR on the 5' RACE reads; one entry per CDR3 protein. The data contain around 1.7 million distinct CDR3 sequences, less than 40% of them seen just once; the ten biggest clones take up around 0.25%. This TCR came from a newborn girl in good health. Sequencing used cord blood.

CDR3 sequence: CASSVGLAGSGYQETQYF. CDR3 nucleotide sequence: TGTGCCAGCAGCGTAGGACTAGCGGGTTCGGGGTACCAAGAGACCCAGTACTTC. The chain recombines TRBV9 with TRBJ2-5; 10 bases line up with TRBD2. Losses at the gene ends were 0 bases for V and 0 bases for J; bases not matched to a gene: 8. The CDR3 loop spans 18 amino acids. The germline gives CDR1 SGDLS, CDR2 YYNGEE.